Listed below are T cell receptor beta chains from one sample, sequenced in a study of blood T cell repertoires in COVID-19. Method: immunoSEQ multiplex PCR; TCRdb's copy keeps in-frame clones and lacks some. Found here are 260,000 or so clones, about 80% of them singletons; the top ten hold around 7.8%. Sequencing input: peripheral blood. Receptors originate from a human donor in a cohort sampled during active COVID-19. CDR3s include the opening cysteine and the closing phenylalanine or tryptophan. A D gene is named only where the DNA matches it firmly. Expanded clones get a size class; other rows say once, few or many, or leave the size out.

TRBJ2-7 . . TRBV3-1/TRBV3-2 CASSHRGRDYEQYF TGTGCCAGCAGCCATCGGGGGAGAGACTACGAGCAGTACTTC
TRBJ2-7 . TRBD1 TRBV7-9 CASSHGTGAYEQYF TGTGCCAGCAGCCACGGGACAGGGGCCTACGAGCAGTACTTC
TRBJ2-2 . . TRBV5-8 CASSSFGSESGELFF TGTGCCAGCAGCTCCTTTGGGTCGGAGAGCGGGGAGCTGTTTTTT
TRBJ2-7 few TRBD1 TRBV19 CASSISGTGSYEQYF TGTGCCAGTAGTATATCCGGGACAGGGTCGTACGAGCAGTACTTC
TRBJ2-1 . . TRBV20-1 CSARAAEVSPNEQFF TGCAGTGCTCGTGCTGCGGAAGTTAGCCCCAATGAGCAGTTCTTC
TRBJ2-5 medium-sized TRBD2 TRBV20-1 CSASGLAGGPRETQYF TGCAGTGCTAGTGGGCTAGCGGGAGGGCCTCGGGAGACCCAGTACTTC
TRBJ2-7 . . TRBV12-3/TRBV12-4 CASSRLIYEQYF TGTGCCAGCAGCAGACTAATCTACGAGCAGTACTTC
TRBJ2-1 . TRBD2 TRBV11-2 CASSLEAAGEYNEQFF TGTGCCAGCAGCTTAGAGGCCGCGGGGGAATACAATGAGCAGTTCTTC
TRBJ1-2 . TRBD1 TRBV7-9 CASSSQGARAAGYTF TGTGCCAGCAGCTCCCAGGGGGCGCGGGCTGCCGGCTACACCTTC
TRBJ2-5 . TRBD2 TRBV19 CASGLAGVQETQYF TGTGCCAGTGGACTAGCGGGGGTACAAGAGACCCAGTACTTC
TRBJ1-1 few . TRBV18 CASSPPSNRRNTEAFF TGTGCCAGCTCACCACCGTCAAACAGGAGGAACACTGAAGCTTTCTTT
TRBJ2-7 . . TRBV11-2 CASSSLAKGLYEQYF TGTGCCAGCAGCTCACTAGCTAAGGGGCTTTACGAGCAGTACTTC
TRBJ1-3 . TRBD1 TRBV10-3 CAIRENDRAKFTIYF TGTGCCATCAGAGAAAACGACAGGGCGAAATTCACCATATATTTT
TRBJ2-7 . TRBD1 TRBV6-5 CASKDRGSYEQYF TGTGCCTCCAAGGACAGGGGGTCGTACGAGCAGTACTTC
TRBJ1-2 . . TRBV28 CASRLSGGGYTF TGTGCCAGCAGACTCTCGGGGGGCGGCTACACCTTC
TRBJ1-5 . . TRBV5-8 CASSPQGYSNQPQHF TGTGCCAGCAGTCCACAGGGATATAGCAATCAGCCCCAGCATTTT
TRBJ1-1 . . TRBV28 CASSFRGASMAFF TGTGCCAGCAGTTTTCGGGGGGCCTCGATGGCTTTCTTT
TRBJ2-3 . TRBD2 TRBV11-1 CASSDGTSGTDTQYF TGTGCCAGCAGCGATGGGACTAGCGGCACAGATACGCAGTATTTT
TRBJ1-5 . TRBD1 TRBV6-1 CASSEAKGSGGLTSNQPQHF TGTGCCAGCAGTGAAGCAAAGGGGTCAGGGGGCCTTACTAGCAATCAGCCCCAGCATTTT
TRBJ1-6 . . TRBV13 CASTKLEDSVTPLHF TGTGCCAGCACCAAGCTCGAGGACAGCGTAACCCCCCTCCACTTT
TRBJ2-2 . . TRBV7-2 CASSLLRTTNTGELFF TGTGCCAGCAGCTTATTACGGACAACAAACACCGGGGAGCTGTTTTTT
TRBJ2-7 . TRBD2 TRBV15 CATSRGGGGALGEQYF TGTGCCACCAGCAGAGGAGGCGGGGGGGCCTTAGGCGAGCAGTACTTC
TRBJ1-2 . . TRBV6-5 CASTSRGFGYTF TGTGCCAGCACCTCCCGGGGGTTTGGCTACACCTTC
TRBJ2-7 . TRBD2 TRBV5-4 CASSSIAGGSYEQYF TGTGCCAGCAGCTCGATAGCGGGGGGATCCTACGAGCAGTACTTC
TRBJ2-2 few TRBD2 TRBV11-2 CASSSLARSGENTGELFF TGTGCCAGCAGCTCATTGGCTCGTAGCGGGGAGAACACCGGGGAGCTGTTTTTT
TRBJ2-7 few TRBD1 TRBV19 CATKPGTGPGEQYF TGTGCCACCAAGCCCGGGACAGGGCCAGGCGAGCAGTACTTC
TRBJ1-2 . TRBD1 TRBV11-3 CASSLDNRGFYGYTF TGTGCCAGCAGCTTAGATAACAGGGGATTCTATGGCTACACCTTC
TRBJ1-2 few . TRBV5-1 CASRADTSNYGYTF TGCGCCAGCAGGGCGGACACGTCTAACTATGGCTACACCTTC
TRBJ1-2 . TRBD1 TRBV2 CASNHQGAGYGYTF TGTGCCAGCAATCACCAGGGGGCAGGCTATGGCTACACCTTC
TRBJ2-7 . . TRBV15 CATSRGTGSSSYEQYF TGTGCCACCAGCAGAGGTACAGGGAGTAGCTCCTACGAGCAGTACTTC
TRBJ1-4 . . TRBV18 CASSPLGATNEKLFF TGTGCCAGCTCACCGCTCGGTGCAACTAATGAAAAACTGTTTTTT